Listed here are 27 T cell receptor beta chains from one sample, sequenced in a study of shared clonotypes between healthy human individuals. Generated by immunoSEQ multiplex PCR, the TCRdb table keeps only in-frame clones and is missing some. This table holds 650,000 to 700,000 clones, roughly 87% found once. Specimen: memory CD8+ T cells from PBMCs. Subset indicated: CD45RO+ cells pooled with CCR7-negative TemRA cells. All receptors derive from a man younger than 30 in good health. Some clones in this sample may be carry-over from other donors' samples.

CDR3: CASTSGIRETLLPLTINYGYTF. CDR3 DNA: TGTGCCAGTACCTCCGGGATCAGAGAGACACTACTACCACTCACCATAAACTATGGCTACACCTTC. The V gene is TRBV19, the J gene TRBJ1-2; D is uncertain. V was clipped by 7 bases and J by 2 bases, with 38 bases between them. CDR1 and CDR2 from the germline V gene are LNHDA and SQIVND (reference sequence). The CDR3 spans 22 residues.

The chain joins TRBV29-1 to TRBJ2-1, with D tentatively TRBD2 (5 bases). Germline V lookup: CDR1 SQVTM, CDR2 ANQGSEA. V shed 3 bases and J shed 0 bases, with 15 bases lying between them. The CDR3 runs 16 residues. CDR3 nucleotide sequence: TGCAGCGTTGATGTGGAGGTTCCGGTCTCCTACAATGAGCAGTTCTTC. Its translation: CSVDVEVPVSYNEQFF.

The chain employs TRBV5-6 and TRBJ1-5, with D uncertain. Germline V lookup: CDR1 SGHDT, CDR2 YYEEEE. This CDR3 has 15 residues. V lost 3 bases and J 7 bases, leaving 17 bases between the germline ends. Here the CDR3 reads CASSSFGSRKQPQHF. The CDR3 nucleotides are TGTGCCAGCAGCTCTTTCGGGTCCCGGAAGCAGCCCCAGCATTTT.

A remark on this clone: This may arise from a read error, as a much more abundant clone is one base away. The rearrangement uses TRBV6-1 and TRBJ1-1, with TRBD1 matching over 8 bases. Germline-derived CDR1 and CDR2 are MNHNS and SASEGT. The junction had 3 bases not matched to a gene; V was cut back by 6 bases and J by 3 bases. This CDR3 has 13 residues. The CDR3 sequence is CASSPTGDTEAFF. CDR3 nucleotides: TGTGCCAGCAGCCCGACAGGGGACACTGAAGCTTTCTTT.

This chain uses TRBV5-5 with TRBJ1-5; D remains ambiguous. The CDR3 runs 13 residues. V gave up 0 bases and J gave up 6 bases, with 7 bases separating them. CDR1 and CDR2 from the germline V gene are SGHKS and YYEKEE (reference sequence). The CDR3: CASSLEWGQPQHF. DNA of the CDR3: TGTGCCAGCAGCTTGGAATGGGGTCAGCCCCAGCATTTT.

This chain links TRBV5-6 with TRBJ2-1; D perhaps matches TRBD1 (5 bases). This CDR3 region has 16 residues. CDR1 SGHDT and CDR2 YYEEEE come from the germline V gene. Trimming took 5 bases from V and 1 from J, leaving 16 bases between them. The CDR3 DNA is TGTGCCAGCAGTCGGCAGGGCCTCCAATCCTACAATGAGCAGTTCTTC. Its protein product is CASSRQGLQSYNEQFF.

This clone was counted only a few times. The chain combines TRBV9 with TRBJ1-1; a weak D match, TRBD1 (5 bases). Germline loops: CDR1 SGDLS, CDR2 YYNGEE. The CDR3 is 15 residues long. V shed 1 base and J shed 0 bases, with 10 bases lying between them. DNA for the CDR3: TGTGCCAGCAGCGTATCAGGGTCCATGAACACTGAAGCTTTCTTT. The encoded protein is CASSVSGSMNTEAFF.

V gene TRBV19 combines with J gene TRBJ2-5; D is perhaps TRBD2 (6 bases). V was pared by 7 bases and J by 6 bases, with 15 bases between. Per germline, CDR1 LNHDA and CDR2 SQIVND (reference sequence). This CDR3 spans 13 amino acids. The CDR3 spells CASTPTGEQTQYF. The CDR3 DNA sequence: TGTGCCAGTACCCCAACGGGGGAGCAGACCCAGTACTTC. Full variable domain (missing parts from reference TRBV19 and TRBJ2-5): DGGITQSPKYLFRKEGQNVTLSCEQNLNHDAMYWYRQDPGQGLRLIYYSQIVNDFQKGDIAEGYSVSREKKESFPLTVTSAQKNPTAFYLCASTPTGEQTQYFGPGTRLLVL.

The chain is built from TRBV28 and TRBJ2-7; 8 nucleotides line up with TRBD2. Germline CDR1 and CDR2: MDHEN and SYDVKM. The CDR3 covers 13 residues. The junction had 5 bases not matched to a gene; V was cut back by 7 bases and J by 3 bases. Here the CDR3 DNA reads TGTGCCAGCACCGCCGGGGGGGTCTACGAGCAGTACTTC. It yields the protein CASTAGGVYEQYF. Together with reference TRBV28 and TRBJ2-7, the CDR3 gives the full variable domain: DVKVTQSSRYLVKRTGEKVFLECVQDMDHENMFWYRQDPGLGLRLIYFSYDVKMKEKGDIPEGYSVSREKKERFSLILESASTNQTSMYLCASTAGGVYEQYFGPGTRLTVT.

The chain carries TRBV30 and TRBJ2-2; D unresolved. Germline V CDR1 and CDR2: GTSNPN, SVGIG (reference sequence). The CDR3 is 14 amino acids. V shed 0 bases and J shed 5 bases, with 10 bases lying between them. The CDR3 DNA sequence: TGTGCCTGGAGTGTGCGGCCGACTACCGGGGAGCTGTTTTTT. Translating gives CAWSVRPTTGELFF.

V gene TRBV28 combines with J gene TRBJ1-5; D might be TRBD1 (6 bases). V was shortened by 1 base and J by 3 bases, with 16 bases between the two germline ends. The length of the CDR3 is 17 residues. Per germline, CDR1 MDHEN and CDR2 SYDVKM. In DNA form, the CDR3 reads TGTGCCAGCAGTTTATTAGGACAGCGAGCAATCAATCAGCCCCAGCATTTT. It encodes CASSLLGQRAINQPQHF.

This clone was picked up a small number of times. This chain joins TRBV9 and TRBJ1-5; perhaps TRBD1 as D (5 bases). The CDR3 consists of 14 residues. Germline V lookup: CDR1 SGDLS, CDR2 YYNGEE. Between the trimmed V and J ends, which lost 3 bases and 4 bases, there was a span of 11 bases. CDR3 sequence reads: CASSAGALNQPQHF. CDR3 sequence (DNA): TGTGCCAGCAGCGCCGGGGCTCTAAATCAGCCCCAGCATTTT. Variable domain in full (rest from reference TRBV9 and TRBJ1-5): DSGVTQTPKHLITATGQRVTLRCSPRSGDLSVYWYQQSLDQGLQFLIQYYNGEERAKGNILERFSAQQFPDLHSELNLSSLELGDSALYFCASSAGALNQPQHFGDGTRLSIL.

The V and J genes are TRBV6-5 and TRBJ1-1; D possibly corresponds to TRBD1 (6 bases). V was trimmed by 2 bases and J by 4 bases, leaving 11 bases between them. CDR3 size: 14 residues. Germline assignment: CDR1 MNHEY and CDR2 SVGAGI. The CDR3 loop is CASSYQAGATEAFF. CDR3 bases: TGTGCCAGCAGTTACCAGGCAGGGGCCACTGAAGCTTTCTTT.

The chain links TRBV9 to TRBJ1-2, with D possibly TRBD1 on 6 matching bases. Germline CDR1 reads SGDLS; CDR2 reads YYNGEE. Between the trimmed V and J ends, which lost 0 bases and 10 bases, there was a span of 13 bases. The CDR3 covers 13 residues. In DNA form, the CDR3 reads TGTGCCAGCAGCGTAGATGGAGGGGGGCCCTACACCTTC. It specifies CASSVDGGGPYTF.

In its sample, this clone was seen a few times. This rearrangement joins TRBV5-6 to TRBJ2-7; 9 bases match TRBD2. Germline V gives CDR1 SGHDT, CDR2 YYEEEE. V shed 4 bases, J shed 0 bases, and the junction held 2 bases outside the gene matches. The CDR3 sequence is 14 residues long. In DNA, the CDR3 is TGTGCCAGCAGCGTGACTAGCGGCTCCTACGAGCAGTACTTC. The encoded protein is CASSVTSGSYEQYF.

The chain employs TRBV10-3 and TRBJ1-5; maybe TRBD1 (6 bases). V was trimmed by 5 bases and J by 3 bases, leaving 14 bases between them. The CDR3 has 15 residues. The germline V gene encodes CDR1 ENHRY and CDR2 SYGVKD. The DNA of the CDR3 is TGTGCCATCAGTACCACAGGGATCTACAATCAGCCCCAGCATTTT. Its translation is CAISTTGIYNQPQHF.

The J gene is TRBJ2-1, the V gene TRBV29-1; TRBD2 aligns across 11 bases. The V gene's germline CDR1 is SQVTM and CDR2 ANQGSEA. There are 14 residues in the CDR3. After removal of 6 bases from V and 7 bases from J, the junction contained 8 bases not matched to a gene. The CDR3 reads CSVDLTSGINEQFF. The CDR3 DNA is TGCAGCGTGGATTTGACTAGCGGGATAAATGAGCAGTTCTTC.

This clone was picked up a small number of times. V usage is TRBV6-1 and J usage is TRBJ1-3, with TRBD1 as a possible D gene (5 bases). V lost 6 bases to trimming and J lost 3 bases, with 9 bases between them. CDR3 length: 13 amino acids. Germline CDR1 is MNHNS and CDR2 is SASEGT. The CDR3 DNA is TGTGCCAGCAGCGGGGGTTATGGAAACACCATATATTTT. Translated, it gives CASSGGYGNTIYF.

The chain links TRBV5-4 to TRBJ2-1; 11 bases line up with TRBD2. The CDR3 has 18 residues. Germline-derived CDR1 and CDR2 are SGHNT and YYREEE (reference sequence). V lost 0 bases, J lost 5 bases, and 10 bases stayed unmatched. The CDR3, as DNA: TGTGCCAGCAGCTTGGTAGCTAGCGGGAGGTGGGACAACAATGAGCAGTTCTTC. It is translated as CASSLVASGRWDNNEQFF.

This chain uses TRBV9 with TRBJ2-7; D tentatively reads TRBD1 or TRBD2 (6 bases each). This CDR3 is built from 15 residues. V shed 3 bases and J shed 3 bases, with 16 bases lying between them. From germline, CDR1 is SGDLS and CDR2 YYNGEE. The CDR3 bases are TGTGCCAGCAGCGCCGAAGGAGGGGGTCACTACGAGCAGTACTTC. Protein sequence: CASSAEGGGHYEQYF.

As concerns this clone: At one boundary the junction diverges from the germline segment, which might be a read error. V usage is TRBV27 and J usage is TRBJ1-2, with TRBD1 as a possible D gene (5 bases). This CDR3 is 11 amino acids long. Germline V gene lookup returns CDR1 MNHEY and CDR2 SMNVEV (reference sequence). As DNA, the CDR3 is TGTGCCAGCTCCGGGGGAAGGGGCTCCACCTTC. Translating it yields CASSGGRGSTF.

This clone was detected once. The chain is built from TRBV19 and TRBJ2-1; a weak D match, TRBD2 (5 bases). V lost 4 bases to trimming and J lost 10 bases, with 14 bases between them. The CDR3 runs to 13 residues. Germline V gives CDR1 LNHDA, CDR2 SQIVND (reference sequence). The CDR3 DNA follows: TGTGCCAGTAGTACGAGGGCCGGCGGAGAGCAGTTCTTC. It yields the protein CASSTRAGGEQFF. Drawing the rest from reference TRBV19 and TRBJ2-1, the complete variable domain is DGGITQSPKYLFRKEGQNVTLSCEQNLNHDAMYWYRQDPGQGLRLIYYSQIVNDFQKGDIAEGYSVSREKKESFPLTVTSAQKNPTAFYLCASSTRAGGEQFFGPGTRLTVL.

This clone has only one observation. The chain carries TRBV19 and TRBJ2-1, with 9 bases aligning to TRBD2. The V gene end was trimmed by 3 bases and the J gene end by 2 bases; junction bases not matched to a gene: 2. Germline V gene data show CDR1 as LNHDA and CDR2 as SQIVND (reference sequence). This CDR3 has 15 residues. The CDR3 loop reads CASSISSGTYNEQFF. CDR3 DNA: TGTGCCAGTAGTATTTCTAGCGGGACCTACAATGAGCAGTTCTTC.

The chain combines TRBV9 with TRBJ2-1; 8 nucleotides align to TRBD1. Germline loops: CDR1 SGDLS, CDR2 YYNGEE. The CDR3 sequence is 15 residues long. The J segment lost 1 base and the V segment lost 3 bases, leaving 3 bases of the junction unmatched. The CDR3 DNA sequence: TGTGCCAGCAGCGCATGGACAGGGTCCTACAATGAGCAGTTCTTC. This gives the protein CASSAWTGSYNEQFF.

The V gene is TRBV5-5, the J gene TRBJ2-7; TRBD1 matches 8 bases. Trimming cost V 2 bases and J 3 bases; bases outside gene matches: 4. CDR3 size: 14 residues. CDR1 and CDR2 (germline): SGHKS, YYEKEE (reference sequence). CDR3 sequence (DNA): TGTGCCAGCAGCTTCCGACAGGGGAACTACGAGCAGTACTTC. Its translation is CASSFRQGNYEQYF.

In this sample, this clone turned up once. The J gene is TRBJ1-4, the V gene TRBV28; TRBD1 might be the D (6 bases). Trimming took off 4 bases at V and 6 bases at J, with 12 bases between the two ends. Germline V gene lookup returns CDR1 MDHEN and CDR2 SYDVKM. The CDR3 spans 14 residues. CDR3 residues: CASSYRVEDEKLFF. CDR3 nucleotide sequence: TGTGCCAGCAGTTACAGGGTAGAAGATGAAAAACTGTTTTTT.

V usage is TRBV2 and J usage is TRBJ2-3; 11 positions agree with TRBD1. The CDR3 sequence is 16 residues long. V lost 3 bases, J lost 3 bases, and 5 bases stayed unmatched. Germline CDR1 is SNHLY and CDR2 is FYNNEI. As DNA, the CDR3 is TGTGCCAGCAGTGAGCCGGACAGGGGGCGAACAGATACGCAGTATTTT. This gives the protein CASSEPDRGRTDTQYF.